The 11 T cell receptor beta chains in this list originate from one sample, sequenced in a study of shared clonotypes between healthy human individuals. Produced via immunoSEQ multiplex PCR; TCRdb's table is partial and in-frame only. The sample lists a few million clones; around nine tenths were seen once. The sequenced material came from naive CD4+ T cells sorted from blood. Subset given: CD45RA+ positively selected. These receptor sequences come from a man in his late teens or twenties in good health.

The chain employs TRBV7-3 and TRBJ2-1; 8 bases match TRBD1. The CDR3 is 14 amino acids. V trimming: 4 bases; J trimming: 5 bases; junction bases outside the gene matches: 4. In germline, CDR1 is SGHTA, CDR2 FQGTGA. The CDR3 spells CASSSDRGNNEQFF. Here the CDR3 DNA reads TGTGCCAGCAGCTCCGACAGGGGTAACAATGAGCAGTTCTTC.

In DNA, the CDR3 is TGTGCCAGCAGCAACGGACAGGGACCCTCCTACGAGCAGTACTTC. Translating it yields CASSNGQGPSYEQYF. V is TRBV7-9 and J is TRBJ2-7; 8 bases match TRBD1. CDR3 length: 15 amino acids. V was clipped by 5 bases and J by 0 bases; unmatched bases: 6. Germline V gives CDR1 SEHNR, CDR2 FQNEAQ (reference sequence).

The chain carries TRBV6-1 and TRBJ2-7; 7 bases are a match to TRBD2. Per germline, CDR1 MNHNS and CDR2 SASEGT. V lost 6 bases to trimming and J lost 0 bases; unmatched junction nucleotides: 5. The CDR3 covers 14 residues. For the CDR3, the DNA is TGTGCCAGCAGGGCAGCGGGGCCCTCCTACGAGCAGTACTTC. It encodes CASRAAGPSYEQYF.

This chain links TRBV19 with TRBJ2-1, with 11 positions matching TRBD2. The germline V gene encodes CDR1 LNHDA and CDR2 SQIVND (reference sequence). This CDR3 has 18 residues. V shed 5 bases and J 6 bases; nucleotides not matched to a gene: 15. The CDR3 reads CASSDGGLAGGNANEQFF. The CDR3 DNA reads TGTGCCAGTAGTGACGGTGGGCTAGCGGGAGGAAACGCCAATGAGCAGTTCTTC.

This clone was found once. The chain couples TRBV5-1 to TRBJ2-2; 9 bases fit TRBD2. V dropped 4 bases and J dropped 4; count of bases not matched to a gene: 14. Germline CDR1 reads SGHRS; CDR2 reads YFSETQ. This CDR3 contains 18 residues. This chain's CDR3 is CASSTPFLAGAPTGELFF. In DNA form, the CDR3 reads TGCGCCAGCAGCACGCCCTTCTTAGCGGGGGCCCCCACCGGGGAGCTGTTTTTT. The full variable domain, rest sourced from reference TRBV5-1 and TRBJ2-2, is KAGVTQTPRYLIKTRGQQVTLSCSPISGHRSVSWYQQTPGQGLQFLFEYFSETQRNKGNFPGRFSGRQFSNSRSEMNVSTLELGDSALYLCASSTPFLAGAPTGELFFGEGSRLTVL.

Regarding this clone: Within the sample, other DNA sequences also encode this same CDR3. The chain is built from TRBV5-1 and TRBJ2-7; a possible D gene is TRBD1 (5 bases). The CDR3 spans 14 residues. The ends were cut back, 0 bases at V and 4 bases at J, with 11 bases in the middle. The germline gives CDR1 SGHRS, CDR2 YFSETQ. DNA of the CDR3: TGCGCCAGCAGCTTGGAAGCAGGGCCGTACGAGCAGTACTTC. Amino acid sequence: CASSLEAGPYEQYF.

The chain employs TRBV25-1 and TRBJ2-7; either TRBD1 or TRBD2 may fit D (5 bases each). The CDR3 sequence is 15 residues long. Trimming cost V 8 bases and J 6 bases, with 23 bases left between them. From germline, CDR1 is MGHDK and CDR2 SYGVNS. CDR3 DNA sequence: TGTGCCAGCCGCGGCCCGTGGGCAGGGAGTAGCGAGCAGTACTTC. Translating gives CASRGPWAGSSEQYF.

The chain recombines TRBV10-1 with TRBJ2-7, with D possibly TRBD2 on 6 matching bases. This CDR3 region has 14 residues. Germline V gene data show CDR1 as WNHNN and CDR2 as SYGVQD (reference sequence). Trimming left V 8 bases short and J 2 bases short, with 16 bases between. Here the CDR3 reads CASGAGGTTYEQYF. CDR3 nucleotide sequence: TGCGCCAGCGGAGCCGGGGGAACCACCTACGAGCAGTACTTC.

The chain couples TRBV6-4 to TRBJ2-1; 14 bases are a match to TRBD2. Germline V gene sequence: CDR1 MRHNA, CDR2 SNTAGT. There are 16 residues in the CDR3. Trimming cost V 5 bases and J 6 bases; bases outside gene matches: 6. The CDR3 region is CASSTLGLAGVNEQFF. DNA for the CDR3: TGTGCCAGCAGTACCCTGGGACTAGCGGGGGTCAATGAGCAGTTCTTC.

This clone was detected only a few times. The rearrangement links TRBV6-5 to TRBJ1-1; D might be TRBD1 (5 bases). This CDR3 is 16 amino acids long. Trimming removed 4 bases from V and 5 bases from J, with 20 bases in between. CDR1 MNHEY and CDR2 SVGAGI come from the germline V gene. The CDR3 loop reads CASSSPRTGDWTEAFF. For the CDR3, the DNA is TGTGCCAGCAGTTCACCTCGAACGGGGGATTGGACTGAAGCTTTCTTT.

This chain joins TRBV9 and TRBJ2-6, with 10 bases fitting TRBD1. Germline CDR1 is SGDLS and CDR2 is YYNGEE. J gave up 4 bases and V 2 bases, and 9 bases lay outside the gene matches. The CDR3 sequence is 18 residues long. The CDR3 DNA is TGTGCCAGCAGCGTCCCCCGGACAGGGGGGGGCGGGGCCAACGTCCTGACTTTC. Its protein product is CASSVPRTGGGGANVLTF.